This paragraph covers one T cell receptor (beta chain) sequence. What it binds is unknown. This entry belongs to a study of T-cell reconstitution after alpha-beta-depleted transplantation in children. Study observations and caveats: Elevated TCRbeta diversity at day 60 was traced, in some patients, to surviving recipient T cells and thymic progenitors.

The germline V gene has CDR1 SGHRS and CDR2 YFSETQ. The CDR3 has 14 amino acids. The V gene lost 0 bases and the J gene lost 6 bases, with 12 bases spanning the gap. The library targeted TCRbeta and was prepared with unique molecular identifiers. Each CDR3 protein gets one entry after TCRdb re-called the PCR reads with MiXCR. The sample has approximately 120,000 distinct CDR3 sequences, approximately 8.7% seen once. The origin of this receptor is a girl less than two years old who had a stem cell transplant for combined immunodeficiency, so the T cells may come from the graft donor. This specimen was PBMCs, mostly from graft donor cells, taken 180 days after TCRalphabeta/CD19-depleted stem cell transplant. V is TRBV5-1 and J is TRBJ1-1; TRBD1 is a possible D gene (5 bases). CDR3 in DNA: TGCGCCAGCAGCTTGGCCGGGGGGTCCGCTGAAGCTTTCTTT. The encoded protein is CASSLAGGSAEAFF.